This T cell receptor beta chain was captured by sequencing in a study of blood T cells in healthy people across ages. Using a J-beta primer mix together with a sample-barcoded 5' primer, a second PCR was run for roughly 6 to 12 cycles. TCRdb reanalysed the 5' RACE reads using MiXCR and keeps one entry per CDR3 protein. This table holds 630,000 or so distinct CDR3 sequences, about 30% found once. This receptor was identified in an elderly woman in good health. Sequencing was done on a sample of blood.

The chain's CDR3 is CASRSHATGTSFHEQYF. DNA of the CDR3: TGTGCCAGCAGATCTCACGCTACCGGGACTAGCTTCCACGAGCAGTACTTC. The chain joins TRBV3-1 to TRBJ2-7, with 9 positions matching TRBD2. Per the germline V gene, CDR1 is LGHDT and CDR2 is YNNKEL (reference sequence). This CDR3 contains 17 residues. Germline trimming cut 6 bases from V and 5 bases from J; bases unmatched to any gene: 17.